The present entry profiles one TCR beta chain with its context. This sample is part of a study of OX40 agonist ivuxolimab in advanced cancers. For the study at large: Eligibility rules accepted prior anti-PD-1, anti-PD-L1 or anti-CTLA-4 therapy, and 40% to 50% had some.

Some clones are missing from TCRdb's copy, which holds only in-frame ones; the method was immunoSEQ multiplex PCR. The table has 55,000 to 85,000 clones, roughly 85% seen once; the top ten hold about 0.78%. The CDR3 extends over 17 amino acids. Germline V CDR1 and CDR2: SGHRS, YFSETQ. J lost 0 bases, V lost 4 bases, and 12 bases had no gene match. This clonotype was obtained from an adult with an advanced solid tumor such as melanoma, head and neck, liver or kidney cancer. The material sequenced was CD4+ or CD8+ T cells sorted from blood, taken in a trial of the OX40 agonist ivuxolimab. The gene calls are TRBV5-1 and TRBJ2-7; 8 nucleotides agree with TRBD1. CDR3 nucleotides: TGCGCCAGCAGCCCCTCGCCCCGACAGGGGCTCTCCTACGAGCAGTACTTC. This encodes CASSPSPRQGLSYEQYF.